This T cell receptor (beta chain) was identified in a study of blood T cell repertoires in COVID-19. The overall study: Specimens from acute and convalescent COVID-19 originated in the United States, Italy and Spain.

This CDR3 region has 13 residues. V lost 7 bases, J lost 7 bases, and 19 bases lay in between. CDR1 is SQVTM and CDR2 is ANQGSEA in the germline V gene. Per the authors' pipeline: Quantification of nucleated cells was approximated via reference gene primer amplification. Repertoires were generated with immunoSEQ multiplex PCR, while TCRdb's copy carries only in-frame clones and drops some. The V and J calls and clone size are taken from that table; D and trimming were inferred from the DNA. The sample holds some 350,000 clones; 85% to 90% are singletons and the top ten take approximately 7.4%. Sequencing was done on a sample of peripheral blood. This sequence originates from a woman in her 70s with COVID-19, enrolled during active disease. V and J are TRBV29-1 and TRBJ1-1; D perhaps matches TRBD1 (6 bases). CDR3 loop: CSATMGRGNEAFF. The CDR3 coding sequence is TGCAGCGCTACCATGGGCAGGGGAAATGAAGCTTTCTTT.